This T cell receptor (beta chain) appears in the sequencing data of a study of shared clonotypes between healthy human individuals. Study results and limitations: The naive CD4 repertoires of a handful of donors were compared, and around 5% of clonotypes were shared.

CD8 cells regarded as naive lacked CD45RO, were positively chosen for CCR7, and omitted terminally differentiated effector memory CD45RA+ cells. Data came from immunoSEQ multiplex PCR; TCRdb stores just in-frame clones and leaves some out. Found here are millions of clones, 90% to 95% of them singletons; the top ten hold around 1.7%. Comments on this clone: Its antigen is unknown.

The TCR originated in a man between 18 and 35 years old in good health. Some clones in this sample may be carry-over from other donors' samples. Material for sequencing was naive CD8+ T cells from PBMCs.

The CDR3 DNA follows: TGCGCCAGCAGCCAGAGGGACGAAATGTCGATTAATGAAAAACTGTTTTTT. Translated: CASSQRDEMSINEKLFF. The chain uses TRBV4-1 and TRBJ1-4; D is possibly TRBD1 (5 bases). Germline loops: CDR1 MGHRA, CDR2 YSYEKL. The V end was cut by 3 bases, the J end by 4 bases, with 18 bases between. The CDR3 totals 17 residues.